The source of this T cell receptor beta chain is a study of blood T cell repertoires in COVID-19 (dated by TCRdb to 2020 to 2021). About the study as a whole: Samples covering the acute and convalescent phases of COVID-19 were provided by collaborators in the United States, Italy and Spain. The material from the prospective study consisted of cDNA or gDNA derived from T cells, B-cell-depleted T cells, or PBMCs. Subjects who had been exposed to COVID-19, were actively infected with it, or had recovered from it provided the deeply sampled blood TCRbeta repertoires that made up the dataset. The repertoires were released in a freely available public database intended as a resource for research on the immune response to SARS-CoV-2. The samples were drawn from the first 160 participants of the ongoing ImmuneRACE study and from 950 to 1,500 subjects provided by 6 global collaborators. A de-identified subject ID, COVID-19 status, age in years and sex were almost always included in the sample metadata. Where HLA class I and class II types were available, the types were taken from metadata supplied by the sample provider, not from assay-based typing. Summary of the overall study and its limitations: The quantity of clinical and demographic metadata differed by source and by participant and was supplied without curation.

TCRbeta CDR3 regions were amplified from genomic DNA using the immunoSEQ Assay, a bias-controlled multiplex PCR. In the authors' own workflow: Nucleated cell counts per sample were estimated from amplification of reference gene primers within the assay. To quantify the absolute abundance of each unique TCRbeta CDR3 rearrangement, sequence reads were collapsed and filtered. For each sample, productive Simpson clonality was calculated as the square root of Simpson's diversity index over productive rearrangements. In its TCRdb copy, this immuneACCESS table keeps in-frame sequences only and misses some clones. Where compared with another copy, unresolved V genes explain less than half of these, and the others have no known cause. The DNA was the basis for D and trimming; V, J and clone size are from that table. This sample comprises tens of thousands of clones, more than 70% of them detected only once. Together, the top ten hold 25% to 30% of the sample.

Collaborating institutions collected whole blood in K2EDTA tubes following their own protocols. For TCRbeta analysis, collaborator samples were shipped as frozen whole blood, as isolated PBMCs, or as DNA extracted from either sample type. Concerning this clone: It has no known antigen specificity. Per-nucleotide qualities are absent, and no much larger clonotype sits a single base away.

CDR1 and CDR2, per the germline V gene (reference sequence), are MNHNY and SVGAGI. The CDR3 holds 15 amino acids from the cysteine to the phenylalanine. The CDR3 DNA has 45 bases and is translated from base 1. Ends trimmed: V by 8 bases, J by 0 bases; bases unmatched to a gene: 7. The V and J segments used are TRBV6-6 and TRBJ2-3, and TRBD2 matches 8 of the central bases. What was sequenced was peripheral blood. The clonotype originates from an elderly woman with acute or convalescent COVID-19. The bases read TGTGCCAGCTCGGGGGGGGGCTATAGCACAGATACGCAGTATTTT. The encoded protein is CASSGGGYSTDTQYF.